A selection of T cell receptor beta chains follows, all from one sample in a study of cytomegalovirus exposure and HLA in healthy donors. TCRdb's copy holds only in-frame clones and misses some; the assay was immunoSEQ multiplex PCR. This table has a few hundred thousand clones, roughly 90% appearing once. Material for sequencing was PBMCs. These receptors were taken from a woman between 18 and 29 years old in good health and CMV-seronegative. CDR3s include the opening cysteine and the closing phenylalanine or tryptophan.

cdr3_aa	v_call	j_call	cdr3_length
CASRATGGNTEAFF	TRBV5-1	TRBJ1-1	14
CASRDKSYSNQPQHF	TRBV27	TRBJ1-5	15
CACDRGFYGYTF	TRBV30	TRBJ1-2	12
CARRRGDRGGDSNQPQHF	TRBV5-4	TRBJ1-5	18
CASRSGYYGYTF	TRBV27	TRBJ1-2	12
CASRLDSDRLATLVTEAFF	TRBV12-2	TRBJ1-1	19
CASSVAHDRFRDGYTF	TRBV9	TRBJ1-2	16
CASTDDLAGADTQYF	TRBV9	TRBJ2-3	15
CASGQTGGTSQPQHF	TRBV5-5	TRBJ1-5	15
CASSLEGPETQYF	TRBV5-6	TRBJ2-5	13
CASKTGGINQPQHF	TRBV6-1	TRBJ1-5	14
CASSVETSGAITDTQYF	TRBV9	TRBJ2-3	17
CAWRPTEQFF	TRBV30	TRBJ2-1	10
CATRTVANSPLHF	TRBV19	TRBJ1-6	13
CASSLQGNYGYTF	TRBV6-6	TRBJ1-2	13
CASSEREWYEQYF	TRBV6-1	TRBJ2-7	13
CASSSYRDKDTQYF	TRBV11-1	TRBJ2-3	14
CASSLGQGGYYGYTF	TRBV27	TRBJ1-2	15
CASSQGLLLRGVEQFF	TRBV4-2	TRBJ2-1	16
CASSETGWGGYTF	TRBV2	TRBJ1-2	13
CASSLLAGGTYEQYF	TRBV11-2	TRBJ2-7	15
CASSFFAGVDQPQHF	TRBV27	TRBJ1-5	15
CASRSNQGVTGELFF	TRBV5-4	TRBJ2-2	15
CASSGVAGGLGTDTQYF	TRBV2	TRBJ2-3	17
CASRGRSGGEQYF	TRBV2	TRBJ2-7	13
CASSLPDRGPYEQYF	TRBV7-9	TRBJ2-7	15
CASSMYGVNTEAFF	TRBV19	TRBJ1-1	14
CASSRTSGVAYEQYF	TRBV27	TRBJ2-7	15
CASSEQGQPQHF	TRBV2	TRBJ1-5	12
CATSSQINYGYTF	TRBV10-3	TRBJ1-2	13
CASSFDGLAGVNEQFF	TRBV5-4	TRBJ2-1	16